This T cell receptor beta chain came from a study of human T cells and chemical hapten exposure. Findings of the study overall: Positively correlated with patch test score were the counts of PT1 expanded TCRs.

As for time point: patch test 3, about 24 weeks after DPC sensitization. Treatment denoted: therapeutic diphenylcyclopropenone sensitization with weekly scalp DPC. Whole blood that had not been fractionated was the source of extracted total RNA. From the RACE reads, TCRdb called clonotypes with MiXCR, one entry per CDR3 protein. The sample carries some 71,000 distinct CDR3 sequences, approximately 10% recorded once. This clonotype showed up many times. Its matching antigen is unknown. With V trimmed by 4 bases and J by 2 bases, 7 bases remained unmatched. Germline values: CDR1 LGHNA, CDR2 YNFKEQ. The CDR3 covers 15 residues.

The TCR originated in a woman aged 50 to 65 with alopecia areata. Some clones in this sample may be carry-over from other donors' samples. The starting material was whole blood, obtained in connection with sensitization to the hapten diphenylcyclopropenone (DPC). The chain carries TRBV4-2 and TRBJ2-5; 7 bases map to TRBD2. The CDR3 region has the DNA TGTGCCAGCAGCCTTATCAGCGGGACGCAAGAGACCCAGTACTTC. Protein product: CASSLISGTQETQYF.